Given below is one T cell receptor beta chain in context. Its antigen is unknown. Base-call qualities are not available, and no considerably larger clone is one nucleotide away. This specimen comes from a study of blood T cell repertoires in COVID-19 (dated by TCRdb to 2018 to 2021). Regarding the study in general: Samples covering the acute and convalescent phases of COVID-19 were provided by collaborators in the United States, Italy and Spain. The material from the prospective study consisted of cDNA or gDNA derived from T cells, B-cell-depleted T cells, or PBMCs. The dataset comprised deeply sampled blood TCRbeta repertoires from subjects exposed to, actively infected with, or recovered from COVID-19. The repertoires were released in a freely available public database meant as a resource for research on the immune response to SARS-CoV-2. The samples were drawn from two sources: the first 160 participants of the ongoing ImmuneRACE study, and 1,200 or so subjects contributed by 6 global collaborators. The sample metadata nearly always contained a de-identified subject ID, COVID-19 status, age in years and sex. HLA class I and class II types, where available, came from metadata supplied by the sample provider rather than from assay-based typing. General study outcomes and caveats: The quantity of clinical and demographic metadata differed by source and by participant and was supplied without curation.

The CDR3 contains 17 residues, cysteine and phenylalanine counted. Only the CDR3 part of the read is kept: 51 bases, read in frame from the first base. V is reduced by 6 bases and J by 0 bases, leaving a spacing of 17 bases between them. The germline V gene yields MDHEN for CDR1 and SYDVKM for CDR2. Whole blood was collected in K2EDTA tubes by collaborating institutions according to the institutions' own protocols. For TCRbeta analysis, collaborators shipped samples in one of three forms: frozen whole blood, isolated PBMCs, or DNA extracted from either of those sample types. TCRbeta CDR3 regions were amplified from genomic DNA using the immunoSEQ Assay, a bias-controlled multiplex PCR. Per the original workflow: Nucleated cell counts per sample were estimated from amplification of reference gene primers within the assay. Sequence reads were collapsed and filtered to measure the absolute abundance of every unique TCRbeta CDR3 rearrangement. For each sample, productive Simpson clonality was calculated as the square root of Simpson's diversity index across productive rearrangements. TCRdb took over this immuneACCESS table, retaining in-frame rearrangements with V and J assigned. Such tables are incomplete; in checked studies, under half of the missing clones stem from an unresolved V gene, and the remainder is unexplained. V, J and clone size were drawn from that table, and D and trimming were deduced from the DNA. Across this sample there are about 170,000 clones, with roughly 87% seen only once. The biggest ten clones account for more than 1.5% of the sample.

This chain is built from TRBV28 and TRBJ1-4, with a weak D call of TRBD1 (5 bases match). The receptor's source is a woman aged 45-59 years with acute or convalescent COVID-19. The sequencing sample was made of peripheral blood. The DNA is TGTGCCAGCAGCACCCATTTTGACAGCGCAACTAATGAAAAACTGTTTTTT. Its protein is CASSTHFDSATNEKLFF.